The next 28 T cell receptor beta chains were all read from a single sample in a study of blood T cell repertoires in COVID-19. The assay was immunoSEQ multiplex PCR, and TCRdb's table has in-frame clones only and misses some. The sample has about 280,000 clones, 85% seen once; the top ten hold roughly 15%. Sequences were obtained from peripheral blood. The receptor source for this set is a human donor in a cohort sampled during active COVID-19.

In its sample, this clone was seen a few times. The CDR3 DNA reads TGTGCCAGCAGTCTGACAGGGACTAACACCGGGGAGCTGTTTTTT. Its protein product is CASSLTGTNTGELFF. V gene TRBV7-7 combines with J gene TRBJ2-2; D is perhaps TRBD1 (7 bases). Germline V gene lookup returns CDR1 SSHAT and CDR2 FNYEAQ (reference sequence). V was shortened by 6 bases and J by 2 bases, with 13 bases between the two germline ends. The CDR3 consists of 15 residues.

The chain has TRBV19 and TRBJ2-7; 12 bases are a match to TRBD2. Germline V gene lookup returns CDR1 LNHDA and CDR2 SQIVND (reference sequence). There are 17 residues in the CDR3. The trim removed 2 bases at V and 6 bases at J, leaving 11 bases unmatched. The CDR3 region is CASSIWTATSGSGEQYF. The CDR3 DNA reads TGTGCCAGTAGTATATGGACGGCGACTAGCGGGAGCGGCGAGCAGTACTTC. The full variable domain, with the rest looked up from reference TRBV19 and TRBJ2-7, is DGGITQSPKYLFRKEGQNVTLSCEQNLNHDAMYWYRQDPGQGLRLIYYSQIVNDFQKGDIAEGYSVSREKKESFPLTVTSAQKNPTAFYLCASSIWTATSGSGEQYFGPGTRLTVT.

A word on this clone: This sample includes further DNA sequences coding for the same CDR3. V is TRBV9 and J is TRBJ2-3; no definite D call. Trimming cost V 2 bases and J 3 bases, with 7 bases left between them. Germline V gene sequence: CDR1 SGDLS, CDR2 YYNGEE. The CDR3 sequence is 13 residues long. The CDR3 sequence is CASSVETTDTQYF. DNA for the CDR3: TGTGCCAGCAGCGTGGAGACGACAGATACGCAGTATTTT.

This chain uses TRBV11-2 with TRBJ2-5, with D possibly matching TRBD2 (6 bases). This CDR3 is built from 16 residues. Germline V gene data show CDR1 as SGHAT and CDR2 as FQNNGV. V shed 5 bases and J shed 5 bases, with 21 bases lying between them. The DNA for the CDR3 is TGTGCCAGCAGCCAGAAATCACCGGAGGGCCACGAGACCCAGTACTTC. The encoded protein is CASSQKSPEGHETQYF. The entire variable domain, with the rest obtained from reference TRBV11-2 and TRBJ2-5, is as follows: EAGVAQSPRYKIIEKRQSVAFWCNPISGHATLYWYQQILGQGPKLLIQFQNNGVVDDSQLPKDRFSAERLKGVDSTLKIQPAKLEDSAVYLCASSQKSPEGHETQYFGPGTRLLVL.

The gene calls are TRBV10-1 and TRBJ2-1; D is perhaps TRBD2 (6 bases). The length of the CDR3 is 15 residues. V lost 3 bases to trimming and J lost 4 bases, with 13 bases between them. Germline-derived CDR1 and CDR2 are WNHNN and SYGVQD (reference sequence). CDR3 amino acids: CASSDGSAGYNEQFF. DNA for the CDR3: TGCGCCAGCAGTGACGGTAGCGCGGGATACAATGAGCAGTTCTTC.

The rearrangement joins TRBV28 to TRBJ1-4; 8 bases are a match to TRBD1. Per germline, CDR1 MDHEN and CDR2 SYDVKM. CDR3 length: 12 amino acids. Germline trimming cut 5 bases from V and 10 bases from J; bases unmatched to any gene: 3. In DNA, the CDR3 is TGTGCCAGCAGTCTCACAGGGGGAAAACTGTTTTTT. Encoded protein: CASSLTGGKLFF.

The V and J genes are TRBV6-5 and TRBJ2-5; 10 bases are a match to TRBD1. This CDR3 region has 13 residues. Per the germline V gene, CDR1 is MNHEY and CDR2 is SVGAGI. With 4 bases clipped from V and 7 bases from J, the junction kept 3 bases outside the gene matches. The CDR3 reads CASSSGQGGTQYF. The CDR3 coding sequence is TGTGCCAGCAGTTCCGGACAGGGGGGGACCCAGTACTTC.

V and J are TRBV7-2 and TRBJ2-1; D might be TRBD1 (6 bases). Germline loops: CDR1 SGHTA, CDR2 FQGNSA. The CDR3 extends over 18 amino acids. V shed 4 bases and J shed 2 bases, with 21 bases lying between them. This chain's CDR3 is CASSSAGPGTSAYNEQFF. DNA of the CDR3: TGTGCCAGCAGCTCCGCAGGACCGGGGACATCCGCCTACAATGAGCAGTTCTTC. Filled out from reference TRBV7-2 and TRBJ2-1, the complete variable domain reads GAGVSQSPSNKVTEKGKDVELRCDPISGHTALYWYRQSLGQGLEFLIYFQGNSAPDKSGLPSDRFSAERTGGSVSTLTIQRTQQEDSAVYLCASSSAGPGTSAYNEQFFGPGTRLTVL.

The V and J genes are TRBV29-1 and TRBJ2-5, with D possibly TRBD1 on 6 matching bases. Between the trimmed V and J ends, which lost 5 bases and 5 bases, there was a span of 15 bases. The CDR3 runs to 13 residues. Germline loops: CDR1 SQVTM, CDR2 ANQGSEA. The CDR3 spells CSVPARGRETQYF. CDR3 bases: TGCAGCGTTCCTGCCAGGGGACGGGAGACCCAGTACTTC.

The chain combines TRBV28 with TRBJ1-1; 7 bases map to TRBD1. Germline CDR1 and CDR2: MDHEN and SYDVKM. V gave up 11 bases and J gave up 4 bases; unmatched junction bases: 4. CDR3 size: 11 residues. CDR3 nucleotides: TGTGCCCACAGGGGCGGCACTGAAGCTTTCTTT. Residues: CAHRGGTEAFF.

The chain recombines TRBV19 with TRBJ1-2; the match to TRBD1 covers 7 bases. This CDR3 region has 13 residues. V dropped 7 bases and J dropped 4; count of bases not matched to a gene: 6. In germline, CDR1 is LNHDA, CDR2 SQIVND (reference sequence). The CDR3 nucleotides are TGTGCCAGTACTCCGGGACAGTTCTATGGCTACACCTTC. This gives the protein CASTPGQFYGYTF.

This chain links TRBV7-6 with TRBJ2-1; TRBD2 might be the D (6 bases). The CDR3 has 18 residues. Germline CDR1 reads SGHVS; CDR2 reads FNYEAQ. Trimming shortened V by 2 bases and J by 5 bases, and 22 bases separated the two germline ends. The CDR3 coding sequence is TGTGCCAGCAGCTTATCGCAAACGGGGACTTTACTCAACAATGAGCAGTTCTTC. Translated: CASSLSQTGTLLNNEQFF.

V usage is TRBV5-1 and J usage is TRBJ2-6; D is unclear. Trimming left V 7 bases short and J 0 bases short, with 5 bases between. The germline V gene has CDR1 SGHRS and CDR2 YFSETQ. CDR3 size: 13 residues. The CDR3 loop is CASADSGANVLTF. The CDR3 DNA reads TGCGCCAGCGCGGACTCTGGGGCCAACGTCCTGACTTTC.

This CDR3 reads CASSLMGLAGGTSTDTQYF. In nucleotides, the CDR3 is TGTGCCAGCAGCTTAATGGGACTAGCGGGAGGGACTAGCACAGATACGCAGTATTTT. The V gene is TRBV7-8, the J gene TRBJ2-3; 16 nucleotides align to TRBD2. This CDR3 has 19 amino acids. Trimming cost V 2 bases and J 0 bases; bases outside gene matches: 5. The germline V gene encodes CDR1 SGHVS and CDR2 FQNEAQ.

V usage is TRBV6-1 and J usage is TRBJ1-1; perhaps TRBD1 as D (6 bases). V was clipped by 3 bases and J by 0 bases, with 17 bases between them. The germline CDR1 and CDR2 sequences are MNHNS and SASEGT. The CDR3 is 17 amino acids. DNA of the CDR3: TGTGCCAGCAGTGACCCCGGGGTCAGGGGCATGAACACTGAAGCTTTCTTT. Translation: CASSDPGVRGMNTEAFF.

The J gene is TRBJ2-1, the V gene TRBV6-1; 12 bases match TRBD2. Germline CDR1 is MNHNS and CDR2 is SASEGT. The CDR3 consists of 17 residues. V dropped 0 bases and J dropped 8; count of bases not matched to a gene: 8. CDR3 bases: TGTGCCAGCAGTGAAGCGGGGACTAGCGGGCCCATAGATGAGCAGTTCTTC. This encodes CASSEAGTSGPIDEQFF.

The rearrangement uses TRBV19 and TRBJ1-1, with unresolved D. CDR3 length: 13 amino acids. Germline loops: CDR1 LNHDA, CDR2 SQIVND (reference sequence). With 3 bases removed from V and 4 bases from J, the gap between germline ends came to 9 bases. The CDR3 sequence: CASSIYAGTEAFF. CDR3 nucleotide sequence: TGTGCCAGTAGTATTTATGCGGGCACTGAAGCTTTCTTT.

J is TRBJ2-3 and V is TRBV7-9, with 10 bases matching TRBD2. Germline V gene data show CDR1 as SEHNR and CDR2 as FQNEAQ (reference sequence). The ends lost 5 bases at V and 4 bases at J; junction bases unmatched: 6. This CDR3 has 15 amino acids. CDR3 DNA: TGTGCCAGCAGCCCGGGACTAGCGTTATCAGATACGCAGTATTTT. This sequence encodes CASSPGLALSDTQYF.

This chain links TRBV2 with TRBJ2-1; D not certain. This CDR3 is 11 amino acids long. Trimming pared 7 bases from V and 7 bases from J, leaving 8 bases between. The germline CDR1 and CDR2 sequences are SNHLY and FYNNEI. The CDR3 region is CASTLLNEQFF. CDR3 coding DNA: TGTGCCAGCACCCTACTGAATGAGCAGTTCTTC. Complete variable domain (other parts from reference TRBV2 and TRBJ2-1): EPEVTQTPSHQVTQMGQEVILRCVPISNHLYFYWYRQILGQKVEFLVSFYNNEISEKSEIFDDQFSVERPDGSNFTLKIRSTKLEDSAMYFCASTLLNEQFFGPGTRLTVL.

The rearrangement uses TRBV19 and TRBJ2-2; possible D gene TRBD2, 6 bases. Looked up from germline, CDR1 is LNHDA and CDR2 is SQIVND (reference sequence). The length of the CDR3 is 12 residues. V lost 7 bases and J 8 bases, leaving 11 bases between the germline ends. For the CDR3, the DNA is TGTGCCAGTACGGGAGTACCGGGGGAGCTGTTTTTT. Protein: CASTGVPGELFF.

The count of this clone is one. The gene calls are TRBV28 and TRBJ1-6, with 10 bases identical to TRBD1. Germline loops: CDR1 MDHEN, CDR2 SYDVKM. The CDR3 covers 19 residues. The junction had 14 bases not matched to a gene; V was cut back by 7 bases and J by 2 bases. The CDR3 here is CASKPLGTGATTYNSPLHF. The CDR3 coding sequence is TGTGCCAGCAAACCCTTGGGGACAGGGGCGACCACCTATAATTCACCCCTCCACTTT.

The chain is built from TRBV14 and TRBJ2-5; TRBD2 matches 9 bases. J lost 5 bases, V lost 8 bases, and 15 bases had no gene match. The V gene's germline CDR1 is SGHDN and CDR2 FVKESK. CDR3 length equals 16 residues. The CDR3 DNA is TGTGCCAGCTACGGCCCATTAGCGGGAGTTCAGGAGACCCAGTACTTC. Translating it yields CASYGPLAGVQETQYF.

This clone was seen a single time. The rearrangement links TRBV9 to TRBJ1-1; D ambiguous. Germline CDR1 and CDR2: SGDLS and YYNGEE. The V end was cut by 3 bases, the J end by 0 bases, with 12 bases between. The CDR3 spans 15 residues. The CDR3 nucleotides are TGTGCCAGCAGCGCTTACAGTGCCATGAACACTGAAGCTTTCTTT. This codes for CASSAYSAMNTEAFF.

The chain links TRBV7-9 to TRBJ2-1; TRBD2 aligns across 13 bases. J gave up 9 bases and V 5 bases, and 10 bases lay outside the gene matches. This CDR3 is 16 amino acids long. Germline-derived CDR1 and CDR2 are SEHNR and FQNEAQ (reference sequence). This chain's CDR3 is CASSNTGTSGTAEQFF. CDR3 nucleotides: TGTGCCAGCAGCAATACAGGGACTAGCGGGACGGCTGAGCAGTTCTTC.

The CDR3 sequence is CASSGTRSDQFF. In nucleotides, the CDR3 is TGTGCCAGTAGTGGGACTAGGAGTGATCAGTTCTTC. This chain links TRBV19 with TRBJ2-1, with 8 bases fitting TRBD2. V lost 5 bases and J lost 13; bases outside the gene matches: 7. The germline gives CDR1 LNHDA, CDR2 SQIVND (reference sequence). The CDR3 is 12 amino acids.

This sequence joins TRBV2 and TRBJ2-1, with 11 positions matching TRBD2. The CDR3 is 18 residues long. V dropped 4 bases and J dropped 4; count of bases not matched to a gene: 12. Germline lookup yields CDR1 SNHLY and CDR2 FYNNEI. Here the CDR3 DNA reads TGTGCCAGCAGTGGAATAATTCTGACTAGCGGGGCATACAATGAGCAGTTCTTC. As protein: CASSGIILTSGAYNEQFF.

V gene TRBV14 combines with J gene TRBJ2-1; D is unclear. Deletions cut 4 bases from V and 12 bases from J, with 10 bases between. Germline V CDR1 and CDR2: SGHDN, FVKESK. This CDR3 region has 11 residues. DNA of the CDR3: TGTGCCAGCAGCCTCGGTGGCGGGCAGTTCTTC. Protein: CASSLGGGQFF.

The chain employs TRBV6-6 and TRBJ1-1, with a possible D match to TRBD1 (5 bases). CDR1 is MNHNY and CDR2 is SVGAGI in the germline V gene (reference sequence). This CDR3 contains 14 residues. V lost 2 bases to trimming and J lost 2 bases, with 9 bases between them. The CDR3 is CASSYGTENTEAFF. CDR3 in DNA: TGTGCCAGCAGTTACGGGACTGAAAACACTGAAGCTTTCTTT.